This T cell receptor (beta chain) was captured in a study of somatic mutations in cytotoxic T cells in rheumatoid arthritis. Notes on the study in general: Over 20% of CD8+ cells belonged to the largest CD8+ clone in about an eighth of the roughly 60 patients.

Magnetic beads with positive selection isolated CD4+ and CD8+ fractions, whose purity was verified by flow cytometry. The protocol was immunoSEQ multiplex PCR, while the TCRdb copy is restricted to in-frame clones and leaves out a portion. This table has about 21,000 clones, approximately 83% appearing once. About this clone itself: Its antigen is unidentified.

Source material: CD8+ T cells sorted from blood. The sequence derives from a man between 18 and 35 years old with rheumatoid arthritis.

This CDR3 is CASTPTSGGLRVFTGELFF. For the CDR3, the DNA is TGTGCCAGCACTCCGACTAGCGGGGGCCTTCGAGTCTTCACCGGGGAGCTGTTTTTT. The rearrangement links TRBV27 to TRBJ2-2, with TRBD2 identical over 12 bases. Germline V gene lookup returns CDR1 MNHEY and CDR2 SMNVEV (reference sequence). The CDR3 runs 19 residues. V shed 7 bases and J 4 bases; nucleotides not matched to a gene: 16.